This entry lists 22 T cell receptor beta chains sequenced from one sample in a study of cytomegalovirus exposure and HLA in healthy donors. TCRdb keeps only in-frame clones here, not all; method: immunoSEQ multiplex PCR. Of over 45,000 clones listed, roughly 93% were seen once; the top ten hold under 6.5%. Material: PBMCs. Receptor source: a young woman in good health and CMV-seronegative.

The rearrangement joins TRBV18 to TRBJ2-1, with 7 nucleotides matching TRBD2. Germline values: CDR1 KGHSH, CDR2 LQKENI. This CDR3 has 13 amino acids. The junction had 3 bases not matched to a gene; V was cut back by 3 bases and J by 7 bases. CDR3: CASSPPGGNEQFF. The CDR3 nucleotides read TGTGCCAGCTCACCCCCCGGGGGGAATGAGCAGTTCTTC.

The chain is built from TRBV29-1 and TRBJ2-7, with 7 nucleotides matching TRBD1. Trimming took 1 base from V and 1 from J; bases not matched to a gene: 4. This CDR3 spans 14 amino acids. Germline CDR1 SQVTM, CDR2 ANQGSEA. CDR3 sequence: CSVEAMTGSYEQYF. The DNA of the CDR3 is TGCAGCGTTGAAGCGATGACAGGGTCCTACGAGCAGTACTTC.

The rearrangement links TRBV7-8 to TRBJ2-1; D might be TRBD2 (6 bases). The germline V and J ends were trimmed by 5 bases and 7 bases, with 18 bases remaining between them. The CDR3 has 15 residues. Germline-derived CDR1 and CDR2 are SGHVS and FQNEAQ. DNA for the CDR3: TGTGCCAGCAGCCCGTCGACGGGAGAGTTTAATGAGCAGTTCTTC. Amino acids: CASSPSTGEFNEQFF.

The chain couples TRBV27 to TRBJ1-5; D possibly corresponds to TRBD1 (5 bases). V was cut by 5 bases and J by 2 bases, with 22 bases left in between. This CDR3 is 18 amino acids long. Germline assignment: CDR1 MNHEY and CDR2 SMNVEV (reference sequence). The CDR3 coding sequence is TGTGCCAGCAGTCCCCAATGGAGGGGTGCGGCGGGCAATCAGCCCCAGCATTTT. It codes for CASSPQWRGAAGNQPQHF.

A few counts support this clone. V usage is TRBV18 and J usage is TRBJ2-1; 8 nucleotides match TRBD2. V lost 1 base, J lost 15 bases, and 5 bases stayed unmatched. The CDR3 is made up of 12 amino acids. CDR1 KGHSH and CDR2 LQKENI come from the germline V gene. CDR3 in amino acids: CASSPQAGDPFF. Written as DNA, the CDR3 is TGTGCCAGCTCACCACAAGCGGGAGACCCGTTCTTC.

This chain uses TRBV9 with TRBJ2-5, with D possibly TRBD1 on 6 matching bases. This CDR3 spans 14 amino acids. Per the germline V gene, CDR1 is SGDLS and CDR2 is YYNGEE. V lost 3 bases to trimming and J lost 2 bases, with 11 bases between them. The CDR3 loop reads CASSAQGGQETQYF. The CDR3 DNA is TGTGCCAGCAGCGCTCAAGGGGGTCAAGAGACCCAGTACTTC.

The chain couples TRBV5-1 to TRBJ2-3; D might be TRBD2 (6 bases). This CDR3 has 16 residues. The V end was cut by 6 bases, the J end by 1 base, with 18 bases between. Germline lookup yields CDR1 SGHRS and CDR2 YFSETQ. CDR3 nucleotides: TGCGCCAGCACCCTTGCGGAGCGGGCGGGCACAGATACGCAGTATTTT. Translation gives CASTLAERAGTDTQYF.

The chain employs TRBV27 and TRBJ1-1; 9 nucleotides align to TRBD1. Germline V gene sequence: CDR1 MNHEY, CDR2 SMNVEV (reference sequence). This CDR3 is built from 14 residues. V lost 6 bases, J lost 4 bases, and 6 bases stayed unmatched. The CDR3 sequence is CASSFRQGGTEAFF. The CDR3 nucleotides read TGTGCCAGCAGCTTCCGACAGGGGGGCACTGAAGCTTTCTTT.

This sequence joins TRBV7-2 and TRBJ2-7, with TRBD2 matching 8 bases. With 3 bases clipped from V and 6 bases from J, the junction kept 7 bases outside the gene matches. Per the germline V gene, CDR1 is SGHTA and CDR2 is FQGNSA. The CDR3 length is 14 residues. DNA for the CDR3: TGTGCCAGCAGCTTGAGACGGGGGGGCACCGAGCAGTACTTC. Protein: CASSLRRGGTEQYF. Filled out from reference TRBV7-2 and TRBJ2-7, the complete variable domain reads GAGVSQSPSNKVTEKGKDVELRCDPISGHTALYWYRQSLGQGLEFLIYFQGNSAPDKSGLPSDRFSAERTGGSVSTLTIQRTQQEDSAVYLCASSLRRGGTEQYFGPGTRLTVT.

The chain joins TRBV20-1 to TRBJ1-1; weak D call: TRBD1 (5 bases). This CDR3 region has 10 residues. Germline assignment: CDR1 DFQATT and CDR2 SNEGSKA (reference sequence). The germline V and J ends were trimmed by 5 bases and 10 bases, with 11 bases remaining between them. The CDR3 sequence: CSALQARAFF. DNA of the CDR3: TGCAGTGCTTTACAGGCTCGAGCTTTCTTT.

This chain connects TRBV19 to TRBJ1-2; perhaps TRBD1 as D (6 bases). Germline V gene lookup returns CDR1 LNHDA and CDR2 SQIVND (reference sequence). CDR3 length: 13 amino acids. V was trimmed by 10 bases and J by 4 bases, leaving 16 bases between them. The CDR3 protein is CATLPGVAYGYTF. CDR3 in DNA: TGTGCCACCCTACCAGGGGTGGCCTATGGCTACACCTTC.

V usage is TRBV11-3 and J usage is TRBJ2-3, with unresolved D. The CDR3 loop spans 11 amino acids. CDR1 and CDR2 from the germline V gene are SGHNT and YENEEA. V lost 3 bases and J 10 bases, leaving 8 bases between the germline ends. The CDR3 reads CASSFGGAQYF. The CDR3 DNA is TGTGCCAGCAGCTTCGGCGGCGCGCAGTATTTT.

The chain links TRBV29-1 to TRBJ2-7, with TRBD2 identical over 7 bases. This CDR3 is built from 13 residues. Germline V lookup: CDR1 SQVTM, CDR2 ANQGSEA. Trimming cost V 7 bases and J 6 bases; bases outside gene matches: 12. CDR3 nucleotides: TGCAGCGCGGTGCGGGGGAGCTACGTCGAGCAGTACTTC. This gives the protein CSAVRGSYVEQYF.

This chain connects TRBV5-1 to TRBJ2-2, with a possible D match to TRBD2 (7 bases). This CDR3 comprises 13 residues. CDR1 and CDR2 from the germline V gene are SGHRS and YFSETQ. Between the trimmed V and J ends, which lost 7 bases and 4 bases, there was a span of 11 bases. In nucleotides, the CDR3 is TGCGCCAGCGGGGGGGCCGGCACCGGGGAGCTGTTTTTT. Translating gives CASGGAGTGELFF.

The chain links TRBV7-2 to TRBJ2-1; D not resolved. V was clipped by 4 bases and J by 12 bases, with 7 bases between them. There are 10 residues in the CDR3. Germline V gives CDR1 SGHTA, CDR2 FQGNSA. The CDR3 reads CASSSVRQFF. CDR3 coding DNA: TGTGCCAGCAGCTCGGTTCGGCAGTTCTTC.

The sample holds a few counts of this clone. The genes are TRBV5-4 and TRBJ1-1; 9 bases align to TRBD1. CDR3 length equals 14 residues. The J segment lost 4 bases and the V segment lost 0 bases, leaving 1 base of the junction unmatched. Germline lookup yields CDR1 SGHNT and CDR2 YYREEE (reference sequence). The CDR3 DNA reads TGTGCCAGCAGCTTGGACAGGGGGCTCACTGAAGCTTTCTTT. It translates to CASSLDRGLTEAFF.

This chain joins TRBV10-3 and TRBJ1-1; possible D gene TRBD1, 6 bases. Trimming removed 7 bases from V and 0 bases from J, with 12 bases in between. Germline V gives CDR1 ENHRY, CDR2 SYGVKD. The CDR3 spans 14 residues. In DNA form, the CDR3 reads TGTGCCATCAACCAAGACAGGCTGAACACTGAAGCTTTCTTT. Encoded protein: CAINQDRLNTEAFF.

The chain joins TRBV6-4 to TRBJ2-7, with D tentatively TRBD1 (5 bases). Trimming shortened V by 6 bases and J by 3 bases, and 21 bases separated the two germline ends. CDR1 and CDR2 from the germline V gene are MRHNA and SNTAGT. CDR3 length: 16 residues. CDR3 coding DNA: TGTGCCAGCAGCCGGTTCCGCTCGACAGTCAGCTACGAGCAGTACTTC. Protein product: CASSRFRSTVSYEQYF.

The CDR3 spells CASSFSPVEDFYNEQFF. CDR3 DNA: TGTGCCAGCAGTTTTTCGCCTGTAGAGGATTTCTACAATGAGCAGTTCTTC. The genes are TRBV28 and TRBJ2-1, with D hard to call. The CDR3 is 17 residues long. Germline V gives CDR1 MDHEN, CDR2 SYDVKM. Trimming took 3 bases from V and 3 from J, leaving 18 bases between them.

The chain has TRBV12-5 and TRBJ1-2, with D unclear. Germline loops: CDR1 LGHNT, CDR2 FRNRAP. The CDR3 has 12 amino acids. Trimming stripped 5 bases from V and 1 base from J, with 5 bases between. CDR3 coding DNA: TGTGCTAGTGGTCTCAGTAACTATGGCTACACCTTC. Protein product: CASGLSNYGYTF. The full variable domain, its missing parts supplied by reference TRBV12-5 and TRBJ1-2, is DARVTQTPRHKVTEMGQEVTMRCQPILGHNTVFWYRQTMMQGLELLAYFRNRAPLDDSGMPKDRFSAEMPDATLATLKIQPSEPRDSAVYFCASGLSNYGYTFGSGTRLTVV.

The chain has TRBV7-9 and TRBJ2-7, with unresolved D. This CDR3 has 14 residues. V gave up 1 base and J gave up 2 bases, with 9 bases separating them. The V gene's germline CDR1 is SEHNR and CDR2 FQNEAQ (reference sequence). CDR3 sequence (DNA): TGTGCCAGCAGCTTAGGGGCGCAGACCTACGAGCAGTACTTC. Translated, it gives CASSLGAQTYEQYF.

The chain employs TRBV6-1 and TRBJ1-2; TRBD1 agrees at 7 bases. Germline values: CDR1 MNHNS, CDR2 SASEGT. The CDR3 contains 14 residues. Trimming cost V 4 bases and J 8 bases; bases outside gene matches: 10. CDR3 residues: CASSGSTGAEGYTF. The CDR3 DNA reads as TGTGCCAGCAGTGGATCAACAGGGGCGGAGGGCTACACCTTC.